A single T cell receptor (beta chain) is shown here with its context. Profiling relied on immunoSEQ multiplex PCR, and the TCRdb table lists in-frame clones only, not all of them. The profile covers more than 100,000 clones, with approximately 89% appearing a single time and approximately 7.8% taken by the ten largest. This record belongs to a study of control samples from healthy donors and cancer patients. The CDR3 consists of 12 residues. V lost 2 bases and J lost 6, with 8 bases in between. The sample comprised blood. The sequence was collected from a woman aged 18-29 years in good health. The J gene is TRBJ2-7, the V gene TRBV12-3 or TRBV12-4; D unclear. The CDR3, as DNA: TGTGCCAGCAGTTTATATCCGGGCGAGCAGTACTTC. This codes for CASSLYPGEQYF.